This TCR beta chain was recorded in a study of blood T cell repertoires in COVID-19. Study as a whole: Spain, Italy and the United States supplied samples that represented acute and convalescent COVID-19. Sources were T cells, B-cell-depleted T cells, or PBMCs; the material itself was cDNA or gDNA.

From germline, CDR1 is KGHSH and CDR2 LQKENI. The CDR3 runs 16 residues. The V gene end was trimmed by 6 bases and the J gene end by 3 bases; junction bases not matched to a gene: 11. This clone was found once. Sequencing was performed with immunoSEQ multiplex PCR; in TCRdb, only in-frame clones are kept and a portion is missing. The data hold approximately 440,000 clones, with roughly 88% observed a single time. The chain couples TRBV18 to TRBJ2-5; the match to TRBD2 covers 9 bases. The sequence was collected from a woman aged 50 to 60 with COVID-19, enrolled during active disease. Material: peripheral blood. CDR3 in amino acids: CASSPARLAVKETQYF. The CDR3 bases are TGTGCCAGCTCGCCCGCCCGACTAGCGGTTAAAGAGACCCAGTACTTC.